These T cell receptor beta chains were read from a single sample in a study of blood T cell repertoires in COVID-19. Assay used: immunoSEQ multiplex PCR; TCRdb lists only in-frame clones, some missing. The sample has some 190,000 clones; approximately 84% are singletons. Sequenced: PBMCs or T cells enriched from blood (not recorded which). Source of these receptors: a woman aged 30 to 39 who had recovered from COVID-19. The CDR3 runs from the conserved cysteine through the conserved F or W. D genes are given only for firm matches. A row's size may be missing; if present it is once, few, many or a size class.

V: TRBV4-1; size: NA; D: TRBD2; length: 15; J: TRBJ2-1; DNA: TGCGCCAGCAGCCAAGGGGGACTAGCTTACAATGAGCAGTTCTTC; CDR3: CASSQGGLAYNEQFF
V: TRBV5-6; size: NA; D: TRBD1; length: 15; J: TRBJ2-1; DNA: TGTGCCAGCAGCACGGACCGGGACAGCCTCAATGAGCAGTTCTTC; CDR3: CASSTDRDSLNEQFF
V: TRBV2; size: NA; D: TRBD1; length: 15; J: TRBJ2-7; DNA: TGTGCCAGCAGTCCCGAGGCAGGGGGTTCCTACGAGCAGTACTTC; CDR3: CASSPEAGGSYEQYF
V: TRBV9; size: many; D: TRBD1; length: 17; J: TRBJ1-2; DNA: TGTGCCAGCAGCGATCCGGGACAGGGTAAAATTAACCATGGCTACACCTTC; CDR3: CASSDPGQGKINHGYTF
V: TRBV30; size: NA; D: TRBD2; length: 16; J: TRBJ2-5; DNA: TGTGCCTGGAGTACCACTAGCGGGAGGGCGGGGGAGACCCAGTACTTC; CDR3: CAWSTTSGRAGETQYF
V: TRBV18; size: NA; D: NA; length: 16; J: TRBJ2-2; DNA: TGTGCCAGCTCACCAAATCGCGGGACGAACACCGGGGAGCTGTTTTTT; CDR3: CASSPNRGTNTGELFF
V: TRBV19; size: NA; D: TRBD2; length: 17; J: TRBJ2-1; DNA: TGTGCCAGTAGTATTATTAGGGCTAGCGGAACCTACAATGAGCAGTTCTTC; CDR3: CASSIIRASGTYNEQFF
V: TRBV28; size: NA; D: TRBD2; length: 14; J: TRBJ2-5; DNA: TGTGCCAGCAGTTTGATGCGGGGGTTAGAGACCCAGTACTTC; CDR3: CASSLMRGLETQYF
V: TRBV10-1; size: once; D: NA; length: 16; J: TRBJ2-2; DNA: TGCGCCAGCAGTGAGGTATGGGGCCTGAACACCGGGGAGCTGTTTTTT; CDR3: CASSEVWGLNTGELFF
V: TRBV2; size: NA; D: NA; length: 17; J: TRBJ2-2; DNA: TGTGCCAGCAGTGACGAGACAGGCTCCGAGGACACCGGGGAGCTGTTTTTT; CDR3: CASSDETGSEDTGELFF
V: TRBV2; size: NA; D: TRBD1; length: 15; J: TRBJ1-4; DNA: TGTGCCAGCAGGGCTCTAATGGGACAGGGTGAAAAACTGTTTTTT; CDR3: CASRALMGQGEKLFF
V: TRBV18; size: once; D: NA; length: 14; J: TRBJ2-7; DNA: TGTGCCAGCTCACGGGGACAGCGGGTCTACGAGCAGTACTTC; CDR3: CASSRGQRVYEQYF
V: TRBV5-3; size: NA; D: NA; length: 17; J: TRBJ1-6; DNA: TGTGCCAGAAGCCCGAGAGACGGGAGCTCCTATAATTCACCCCTCCACTTT; CDR3: CARSPRDGSSYNSPLHF
V: TRBV13; size: NA; D: NA; length: 13; J: TRBJ1-4; DNA: TGTGCCAGCAGGAACCACGGGAATGAAAAACTGTTTTTT; CDR3: CASRNHGNEKLFF
V: TRBV21-1; size: NA; D: NA; length: 18; J: TRBJ2-1; DNA: TGTGCCAGCAGCAATCGAAGCGGGGGGGAATACTCCTACAATGAGCAGTTCTTC; CDR3: CASSNRSGGEYSYNEQFF
V: TRBV5-1; size: once; D: TRBD2; length: 15; J: TRBJ2-1; DNA: TGCGCCAGCAGCTTGGGGCTAGCGGGGAGCAATGAGCAGTTCTTC; CDR3: CASSLGLAGSNEQFF
V: TRBV28; size: NA; D: TRBD1; length: 17; J: TRBJ1-2; DNA: TGTGCCAGCAGCCAAGGGGGCTGGGGGGCATTTAACTATGGCTACACCTTC; CDR3: CASSQGGWGAFNYGYTF
V: TRBV28; size: once; D: TRBD1; length: 15; J: TRBJ1-4; DNA: TGTGCCAGCACCCCAGGTACAGGGGGACGTGAAAAACTGTTTTTT; CDR3: CASTPGTGGREKLFF
V: TRBV9; size: NA; D: TRBD2; length: 17; J: TRBJ2-1; DNA: TGTGCCAGCAGCCCAGGATCGACTAGCGGGAGCTTCAATGAGCAGTTCTTC; CDR3: CASSPGSTSGSFNEQFF
V: TRBV6-4; size: NA; D: NA; length: 13; J: TRBJ1-1; DNA: TGTGCCAGCAGTGAGCAACGGGGCACTGAAGCTTTCTTT; CDR3: CASSEQRGTEAFF
V: TRBV11-3; size: once; D: TRBD2; length: 15; J: TRBJ2-1; DNA: TGTGCCAGCAGTTCCGGGACTACCATCCACAATGAGCAGTTCTTC; CDR3: CASSSGTTIHNEQFF
V: TRBV7-9; size: NA; D: NA; length: 14; J: TRBJ2-5; DNA: TGTGCCAGCAGCTTAAGACTGGACCAAGAGACCCAGTACTTC; CDR3: CASSLRLDQETQYF
V: TRBV5-4; size: NA; D: TRBD2; length: 15; J: TRBJ2-3; DNA: TGTGCCAGCAGGCTCCAGACTAGCGGCACAGATACGCAGTATTTT; CDR3: CASRLQTSGTDTQYF
V: TRBV14; size: NA; D: TRBD2; length: 16; J: TRBJ2-3; DNA: TGTGCCAGCAGCCAAGATTTTAGCGGGCACACAGATACGCAGTATTTT; CDR3: CASSQDFSGHTDTQYF
V: TRBV27; size: NA; D: NA; length: 15; J: TRBJ2-2; DNA: TGTGCCAGCAGTTTAGAGGGGGGGGCAACCGGGGAGCTGTTTTTT; CDR3: CASSLEGGATGELFF
V: TRBV6-1; size: NA; D: NA; length: 15; J: TRBJ2-1; DNA: TGTGCCAGCAGTCAAGCCCCCGGGACCTACAATGAGCAGTTCTTC; CDR3: CASSQAPGTYNEQFF
V: TRBV5-1; size: NA; D: TRBD1; length: 15; J: TRBJ1-4; DNA: TGCGCCAGCAGCTCCGCCGGGACAGGGGTCGAAAAACTGTTTTTT; CDR3: CASSSAGTGVEKLFF
V: TRBV16; size: NA; D: TRBD1; length: 15; J: TRBJ1-5; DNA: TGTGCCAGCAGCCAACGGGACAGGGGCAATCAGCCCCAGCATTTT; CDR3: CASSQRDRGNQPQHF
V: TRBV15; size: NA; D: NA; length: 15; J: TRBJ1-1; DNA: TGTGCCACCAGCAGAGAAATAGGGGGGGGCACTGAAGCTTTCTTT; CDR3: CATSREIGGGTEAFF